Listed below are T cell receptor beta chains from one sample, sequenced in a study of Ad26.COV2.S vaccination and SARS-CoV-2 variants. Generated by immunoSEQ multiplex PCR, the TCRdb table keeps only in-frame clones and is missing some. The sample carries 250,000 to 300,000 clones, 80% to 90% recorded once. Specimen: peripheral blood, collected in a trial of Ad26.COV2.S vaccine versus placebo. The receptors originated from a person aged 18 to 65 who received the Ad26.COV2.S COVID-19 vaccine or a placebo. CDR3s leave out the opening cysteine and the closing phenylalanine or tryptophan. Some rows have no size entry. The others give once, few or many, or a class for an expanded clone.

>.|TRBJ1-2|TRBV29-1
STTPQEEGYT
>few|TRBJ2-7|TRBV2
ASTRRANSYEQY
>.|TRBJ2-2|TRBV14
ASSQDSGLFTGELF
>.|TRBJ2-5|TRBV7-8
ASSPWAGSKETQY
>.|TRBJ1-5|TRBV28
ASSQGNQPQH
>.|TRBJ1-3|TRBV29-1
SGRGRGGNTIY
>.|TRBJ2-5|TRBV30
AWSPSGHTRETQY
>.|TRBJ2-7|TRBV5-5
ASSLPGTGGSYEQY
>.|TRBJ1-1|TRBV6-2/TRBV6-3
ASSYSGVNTEAF
>.|TRBJ2-7|TRBV19
ASSELGRSSYEQY
>.|TRBJ1-1|TRBV5-1
ASSTPGPTEAF
>.|TRBJ2-1|TRBV20-1
SAAGGNEQF
>.|TRBJ2-5|TRBV9
ASSVGWGRQETQY
>.|TRBJ1-5|TRBV9
ASSVAGELGPQH
>.|TRBJ2-3|TRBV3-1/TRBV3-2
ASSSEGVSSTDTQY
>.|TRBJ2-7|TRBV3-1/TRBV3-2
ASSTLAGGPSYEQY
>.|TRBJ2-1|TRBV6-5
ASTSGGASEQF
>.|TRBJ1-4|TRBV10-3
AIQRGLNEKLF
>.|TRBJ2-1|TRBV7-9
ASTRTSGGVYNEQF
>once|TRBJ2-4|TRBV6-6
ASSPYPGTGGTKKNIQY
>.|TRBJ1-2|TRBV6-1
ASSEATGSGYGYT
>.|TRBJ2-5|TRBV5-4
ASSLGRTGGQETQY
>.|TRBJ1-2|TRBV3-1/TRBV3-2
ASSQREGVYGYT
>.|TRBJ2-7|TRBV5-6
ASSQLAAKSYSYEQY
>.|TRBJ1-3|TRBV5-1
ASSLAGASGNTIY
>.|TRBJ1-6|TRBV5-1
ASSDPRVRKDSPLH
>.|TRBJ1-1|TRBV2
ASRDRVSGTEAF
>.|TRBJ2-7|TRBV12-3/TRBV12-4
ASSLWGLYEQY
>few|TRBJ1-6|TRBV18
ASAVSTPGSPLH
>.|TRBJ2-3|TRBV5-4
ASSLEAGGGTGTQY
>.|TRBJ1-6|TRBV19
ASSILGKNSPLH
>.|TRBJ1-2|TRBV9
ASSVDTGVAYGYT
>.|TRBJ1-2|TRBV13
ASSLTGYYGYT
>.|TRBJ1-6|TRBV27
ASSGGNVGSPLH
>once|TRBJ2-1|TRBV27
ASSLRGTSGIIQGNEQF
>few|TRBJ1-5|TRBV10-1
ATNRGDQPQH
>once|TRBJ1-5|TRBV3-1/TRBV3-2
ASSDLWGNQPQH
>.|TRBJ2-5|TRBV11-3
ASSEQGGQETQY
>few|TRBJ1-1|TRBV2
ASSDSNTEAF
>.|TRBJ1-5|TRBV7-2
ASSSGGRTYSNQPQH
>.|TRBJ1-1|TRBV7-2
ASSPPNRVNTEAF
>.|TRBJ1-1|TRBV15
ATSFPVRGTEAF
>.|TRBJ2-3|TRBV3-1/TRBV3-2
ASSQVLAGGEADTQY
>.|TRBJ2-7|TRBV5-1
ASSPRLDSYDEQY
>once|TRBJ2-7|TRBV7-9
ASSSPPGQGISYEQY
>.|TRBJ2-1|TRBV5-5
ASSSLREGGNEQF
>.|TRBJ2-7|TRBV6-2/TRBV6-3
ASSYPGFPRGYSNEQY
>.|TRBJ2-3|TRBV27
ASSFLASGGALDTQY
>few|TRBJ2-7|TRBV4-1
ASRPSGSTSYEQY
>.|TRBJ2-7|TRBV29-1
SVRQGDSYEQY
>.|TRBJ1-1|TRBV11-3
ASSLTGNTEAF
>.|TRBJ1-2|TRBV20-1
SASLMGRDYGYT
>.|TRBJ2-7|TRBV18
ASSPPWRGTPGEQY
>.|TRBJ1-4|TRBV7-9
ASSLAGIDEKLF
>.|TRBJ2-2|TRBV28
ASSSGEGTGELF
>once|TRBJ1-1|TRBV7-9
ASSSGSNVDTEAF
>.|TRBJ2-3|TRBV7-2
ASSSRQGVVGWADTQY
>.|TRBJ2-3|TRBV24-1
ATSDHGTGKDTQY
>.|TRBJ2-3|TRBV7-9
ASSPGTFGTDTQY
>.|TRBJ2-7|TRBV4-3
ASSQEVVGISYEQY